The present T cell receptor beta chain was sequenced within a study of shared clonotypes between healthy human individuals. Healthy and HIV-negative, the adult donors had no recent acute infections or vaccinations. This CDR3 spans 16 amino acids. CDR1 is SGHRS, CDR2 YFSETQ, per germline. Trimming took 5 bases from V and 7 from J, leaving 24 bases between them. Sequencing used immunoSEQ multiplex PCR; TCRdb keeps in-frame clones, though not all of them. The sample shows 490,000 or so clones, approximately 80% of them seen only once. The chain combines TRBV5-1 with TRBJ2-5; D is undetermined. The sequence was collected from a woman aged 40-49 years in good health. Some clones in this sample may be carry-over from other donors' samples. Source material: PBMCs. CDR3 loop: CASRSTWSAPPGTQYF. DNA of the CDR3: TGCGCCAGCAGATCAACTTGGTCAGCACCCCCGGGGACCCAGTACTTC.